This T cell receptor beta chain stems from a study of T cells after yellow fever vaccination. In TCRdb, the 5' RACE reads were re-called with MiXCR into one record per CDR3 protein. The data show approximately 27,000 distinct CDR3 sequences, around 5.5% seen once. V lost 2 bases to trimming and J lost 6 bases, with 14 bases between them. The CDR3 is 15 residues long. Germline CDR1 reads LNHDA; CDR2 reads SQIVND (reference sequence). This clonotype has a count of ten or more. Study-level points and caveats: Most clones from primary vaccination were detected again post-booster (about 95% CD4, more than 85% CD8).

Sequenced here: PBMCs, either bulk or a sorted T-cell subset (CD4+, CD8+, memory, or dextramer-sorted; not recorded which), sampled 15 days after the yellow fever booster vaccination. The chain employs TRBV19 and TRBJ1-5; D is uncertain. This TCR came from a man in his thirties or forties who received the YFV17D yellow fever vaccine. This CDR3 is CASSISGSRSQPQHF. As DNA, the CDR3 is TGTGCCAGTAGTATATCCGGGTCTCGTAGTCAGCCCCAGCATTTT.